Listed below are T cell receptor beta chains from one sample, sequenced in a study of low-dose radiotherapy and immunotherapy resistance in tumors. TCRdb reprocessed the reads with MiXCR, giving one entry per CDR3 protein. There are about 97,000 distinct CDR3 sequences in the sample; under 25% occur only once, and 4.1% lies in the top ten. The specimen was PBMCs, collected after low-dose radiotherapy plus immunotherapy. These receptors were taken from a male donor with prostate cancer. Each CDR3 is given with its conserved first and last residue. Each record gives: clone size, J gene, V gene, D gene, CDR3 protein, CDR3 DNA. The D gene is left open where the match is weak. Rows may omit the clone size; those that give it use once, few, many or a size class.

many	TRBJ2-2	TRBV7-7	-	CASSLMNTGELFF	TGTGCCAGCAGCCTGATGAACACCGGGGAGCTGTTTTTT
many	TRBJ2-1	TRBV19	-	CASSIAPGRYNEQFF	TGTGCCAGTAGTATAGCCCCGGGGCGCTACAATGAGCAGTTCTTC
many	TRBJ2-7	TRBV3-1	-	CASSQVMRDEQYF	TGTGCCAGCAGCCAAGTAATGAGGGACGAGCAGTACTTC
-	TRBJ2-2	TRBV2	-	CASSGLPSNTGELFF	TGTGCCAGCAGTGGCCTACCTTCGAACACCGGGGAGCTGTTTTTT
many	TRBJ2-7	TRBV20-1	-	CSARVPGFSYEQYF	TGCAGTGCTAGAGTTCCGGGTTTCTCCTACGAGCAGTACTTC
many	TRBJ1-2	TRBV5-6	TRBD1	CASSLTDRPGTF	TGTGCCAGCAGCCTTACGGACAGGCCGGGGACCTTC
-	TRBJ2-2	TRBV6-2/TRBV6-3	-	CASSRNAGELFF	TGTGCCAGCAGTAGAAACGCCGGGGAGCTGTTTTTT
many	TRBJ2-1	TRBV19	-	CASTQGGGTISNEQFF	TGTGCCAGTACCCAAGGTGGGGGGACGATCAGCAATGAGCAGTTCTTC
many	TRBJ2-5	TRBV20-1	-	CSAHSLTKQETQYF	TGCAGTGCCCATTCCCTAACTAAACAAGAGACCCAGTACTTC
many	TRBJ2-7	TRBV5-1	TRBD1	CASSLDGGTGTYEQYF	TGCGCCAGCAGCTTGGACGGTGGGACAGGTACCTACGAGCAGTACTTC
many	TRBJ2-2	TRBV7-8	-	CASSLTANTGELFF	TGTGCCAGCAGCTTGACGGCGAACACCGGGGAGCTGTTTTTT
many	TRBJ2-1	TRBV7-6	-	CASSSVSLLGDNEQFF	TGTGCCAGCAGCTCAGTAAGCCTGTTGGGTGACAATGAGCAGTTCTTC
many	TRBJ2-3	TRBV7-2	-	CASSSLNGGSTDTQYF	TGTGCCAGCAGCTCCTTGAACGGAGGAAGCACAGATACGCAGTATTTT
many	TRBJ2-7	TRBV5-5	-	CASSLDTGFGYEQYF	TGTGCCAGCAGCTTGGATACAGGGTTCGGCTACGAGCAGTACTTC
many	TRBJ2-2	TRBV6-5	-	CASSFLGAGTGELFF	TGTGCCAGCAGTTTTCTGGGGGCCGGGACCGGGGAGCTGTTTTTT
many	TRBJ2-3	TRBV12-3/TRBV12-4	TRBD2	CASSPLGAGSTDTQYF	TGTGCCAGCAGCCCCTTGGGAGCGGGGAGCACAGATACGCAGTATTTT
few	TRBJ1-2	TRBV3-1	-	CASSQEWSGYTF	TGTGCCAGCAGCCAAGAGTGGTCGGGCTACACCTTC
many	TRBJ1-4	TRBV21-1	-	CASSKDRGRPNEKLFF	TGTGCCAGCAGCAAAGATAGGGGAAGGCCTAATGAAAAACTGTTTTTT
-	TRBJ2-7	TRBV29-1	TRBD1	CSASTGAEQYF	TGCAGCGCGTCTACAGGGGCCGAGCAGTACTTC
many	TRBJ2-2	TRBV5-1	-	CASSLDGQLNTGELFF	TGCGCCAGCAGCCTGGATGGACAGTTGAACACCGGGGAGCTGTTTTTT
few	TRBJ2-3	TRBV12-3/TRBV12-4	-	CASSVYLTARGSTDTQYF	TGTGCCAGCAGTGTCTACCTGACCGCCAGGGGTAGCACAGATACGCAGTATTTT
many	TRBJ2-5	TRBV29-1	TRBD2	CSARLADQETQYF	TGCAGCGCTAGACTAGCGGACCAAGAGACCCAGTACTTC
many	TRBJ1-3	TRBV7-9	-	CASSPYRDGNTIYF	TGTGCCAGCAGCCCCTATCGTGACGGAAACACCATATATTTT
many	TRBJ2-3	TRBV3-1	TRBD1	CASSHQAFTGTGTDTQYF	TGTGCCAGCAGCCACCAGGCGTTTACCGGGACAGGCACAGATACGCAGTATTTT
-	TRBJ2-3	TRBV5-4	-	CASSLGSSLGTDTQYF	TGTGCCAGCAGCTTGGGTTCTAGCCTTGGCACAGATACGCAGTATTTT
many	TRBJ2-5	TRBV10-3	TRBD2	CAISEIAGEETQYF	TGTGCCATCAGTGAAATAGCGGGGGAAGAGACCCAGTACTTC
-	TRBJ2-7	TRBV20-1	TRBD1	CSANGTGTYEQYF	TGCAGTGCAAATGGGACAGGGACCTACGAGCAGTACTTC
many	TRBJ2-2	TRBV5-1	TRBD1	CASSSGQGTGELFF	TGCGCCAGCAGCTCGGGACAGGGAACCGGGGAGCTGTTTTTT
many	TRBJ2-6	TRBV30	-	CAWRGSGANVLTF	TGTGCCTGGCGGGGATCTGGGGCCAACGTCCTGACTTTC
many	TRBJ1-5	TRBV12-3/TRBV12-4	-	CASSFQVEQPQHF	TGTGCCAGCAGTTTTCAGGTAGAACAGCCCCAGCATTTT
many	TRBJ2-7	TRBV19	-	CASSLAGYSYEQYF	TGTGCCAGTAGTTTGGCAGGGTACTCCTACGAGCAGTACTTC
-	TRBJ2-1	TRBV3-1	-	CASSQVFRGGGEQFF	TGTGCCAGCAGCCAAGTCTTCCGAGGGGGGGGTGAGCAGTTCTTC
many	TRBJ2-5	TRBV2	TRBD1	CASRDRGHRETQYF	TGTGCCAGCAGGGACAGGGGGCATCGAGAGACCCAGTACTTC
many	TRBJ2-2	TRBV18	-	CASSPPSRQNTGELFF	TGTGCCAGCTCACCACCGAGTAGACAGAACACCGGGGAGCTGTTTTTT
many	TRBJ2-7	TRBV6-2/TRBV6-3	TRBD1	CASSYSPDRGREQYF	TGTGCCAGCAGTTACTCCCCGGACAGGGGGCGCGAGCAGTACTTC
-	TRBJ2-7	TRBV29-1	-	CSVGGVDEQYF	TGCAGCGTTGGAGGGGTGGACGAGCAGTACTTC
many	TRBJ2-3	TRBV5-1	TRBD2	CASSATGGTATDTQYF	TGCGCCAGCAGCGCTACGGGGGGGACGGCAACAGATACGCAGTATTTT
-	TRBJ2-5	TRBV7-9	TRBD2	CASSQRLAGEETQYF	TGTGCCAGCAGCCAAAGACTAGCGGGAGAAGAGACCCAGTACTTC
-	TRBJ2-5	TRBV5-4	TRBD1	CASSLAQGVGQGRETQYF	TGTGCCAGCAGCTTGGCCCAGGGTGTCGGACAGGGGAGGGAGACCCAGTACTTC
many	TRBJ2-1	TRBV7-9	-	CASSPRGEQFF	TGTGCCAGCAGCCCCCGGGGTGAGCAGTTCTTC
many	TRBJ2-3	TRBV7-6	-	CASSAPGDTQYF	TGTGCCAGCAGCGCTCCCGGAGATACGCAGTATTTT
many	TRBJ1-5	TRBV2	-	CARGWGGDQPQHF	TGTGCCAGGGGGTGGGGGGGTGATCAGCCCCAGCATTTT
many	TRBJ2-7	TRBV5-1	TRBD2	CASSLAASGVDEQYF	TGCGCCAGCAGCTTGGCTGCTAGCGGGGTTGACGAGCAGTACTTC
once	TRBJ2-7	TRBV19	-	CASSIGSNEQYF	TGTGCCAGTAGTATAGGGAGTAACGAGCAGTACTTC
many	TRBJ2-7	TRBV5-6	-	CASSLGPGPDSYEQYF	TGTGCCAGCAGCTTGGGTCCGGGGCCAGACTCCTACGAGCAGTACTTC
many	TRBJ2-3	TRBV10-2	TRBD2	CASGTSGGTDTQYF	TGCGCCAGCGGAACTAGCGGGGGCACAGATACGCAGTATTTT
many	TRBJ2-1	TRBV12-3/TRBV12-4	TRBD2	CASSFGGGSYNEQFF	TGTGCCAGCAGTTTCGGGGGGGGGTCCTACAATGAGCAGTTCTTC
many	TRBJ1-6	TRBV20-1	-	CSASRQALNSPLHF	TGCAGTGCCTCAAGACAGGCCCTAAATTCACCCCTCCACTTT
many	TRBJ2-2	TRBV11-2	-	CASSPNRFTGELFF	TGTGCCAGCAGCCCAAACCGGTTTACCGGGGAGCTGTTTTTT
many	TRBJ2-7	TRBV30	TRBD2	CAWSAGGYEQYF	TGTGCCTGGAGTGCGGGGGGCTACGAGCAGTACTTC
many	TRBJ2-3	TRBV6-1	-	CASSESLDTQYF	TGTGCCAGCAGTGAATCGCTTGATACGCAGTATTTT
many	TRBJ2-2	TRBV6-8	TRBD1	CASSVDRAIDTGELFF	TGTGCCAGCAGTGTGGACAGGGCGATTGACACCGGGGAGCTGTTTTTT
-	TRBJ1-5	TRBV28	-	CASSQNRNQPQHF	TGTGCCAGCAGTCAAAATCGAAATCAGCCCCAGCATTTT
-	TRBJ1-2	TRBV20-1	-	CSARDLDGYGYTF	TGCAGTGCTAGAGATTTGGACGGCTATGGCTACACCTTC